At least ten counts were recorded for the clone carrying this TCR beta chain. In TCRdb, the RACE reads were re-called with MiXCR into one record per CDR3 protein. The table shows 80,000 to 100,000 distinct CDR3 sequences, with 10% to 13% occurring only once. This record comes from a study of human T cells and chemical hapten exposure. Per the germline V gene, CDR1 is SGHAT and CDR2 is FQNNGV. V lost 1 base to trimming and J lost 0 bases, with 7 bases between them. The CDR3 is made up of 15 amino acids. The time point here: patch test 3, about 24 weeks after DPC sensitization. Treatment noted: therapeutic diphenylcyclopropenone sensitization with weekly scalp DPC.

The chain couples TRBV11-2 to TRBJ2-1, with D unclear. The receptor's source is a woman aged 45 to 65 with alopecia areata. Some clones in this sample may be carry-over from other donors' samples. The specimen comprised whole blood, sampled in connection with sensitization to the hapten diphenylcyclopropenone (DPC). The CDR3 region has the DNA TGTGCCAGCAGCTTAGGCTTGAGCTCCTACAATGAGCAGTTCTTC. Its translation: CASSLGLSSYNEQFF.